This is a list of T cell receptor beta chains from one sample in a study of cytomegalovirus exposure and HLA in healthy donors. TCRdb keeps only in-frame clones here, not all; method: immunoSEQ multiplex PCR. Here the sample table reports 100,000 to 150,000 clones. The specimen was PBMCs. Source of these receptors: a man under 40 in good health and CMV-seronegative. Each CDR3 is given with its conserved first and last residue. The D gene is left open where the match is weak.

j_call: TRBJ1-2; d_call: NA; v_call: TRBV19; cdr3_nt: TGTGCCAGTACTGAACAAGGGGGTCCCTATGGCTACACCTTC; cdr3_aa: CASTEQGGPYGYTF
j_call: TRBJ1-2; d_call: TRBD1; v_call: TRBV18; cdr3_nt: TGTGCCAGCTCACCACGCCGGGAGGGACAGGGCCATGGCTACACCTTC; cdr3_aa: CASSPRREGQGHGYTF
j_call: TRBJ2-1; d_call: TRBD2; v_call: TRBV14; cdr3_nt: TGTGCCACCGCGGGAGGCTCCTACAATGAGCAGTTCTTC; cdr3_aa: CATAGGSYNEQFF
j_call: TRBJ1-2; d_call: NA; v_call: TRBV5-4; cdr3_nt: TGTGCCAGCAGCTTGCGGGGTGGCTATGGCTACACCTTC; cdr3_aa: CASSLRGGYGYTF
j_call: TRBJ1-2; d_call: NA; v_call: TRBV2; cdr3_nt: TGTGCCAGCAGTGAAGCGGGGGGTAACTATGGCTACACCTTC; cdr3_aa: CASSEAGGNYGYTF
j_call: TRBJ2-7; d_call: NA; v_call: TRBV2; cdr3_nt: TGTGCCAGCAGGTTGGGGGGGCAAGAGCAGTACTTC; cdr3_aa: CASRLGGQEQYF
j_call: TRBJ1-6; d_call: NA; v_call: TRBV30; cdr3_nt: TGTGCCTGGATTGGGGGCGCGGATAATTCACCCCTCCACTTT; cdr3_aa: CAWIGGADNSPLHF
j_call: TRBJ2-5; d_call: NA; v_call: TRBV5-1; cdr3_nt: TGCGCCAGCACCCTTAACCCACGGGAGAGGGGGGGGGAGACCCAGTACTTC; cdr3_aa: CASTLNPRERGGETQYF
j_call: TRBJ2-5; d_call: TRBD2; v_call: TRBV6-1; cdr3_nt: TGTGCCAGCAGTACTAGCGGGGGCCCCGAAGAGACCCAGTACTTC; cdr3_aa: CASSTSGGPEETQYF
j_call: TRBJ2-1; d_call: TRBD2; v_call: TRBV6-4; cdr3_nt: TGTGCCAGCAGAGTTGACTGGCGGGAGAATGAGCAGTTCTTC; cdr3_aa: CASRVDWRENEQFF
j_call: TRBJ1-5; d_call: TRBD1; v_call: TRBV28; cdr3_nt: TGTGCCAGCAGTTTAAATAAGGGCGGGACAGGGCCGCCCCAGCATTTT; cdr3_aa: CASSLNKGGTGPPQHF
j_call: TRBJ2-3; d_call: TRBD1; v_call: TRBV6-5; cdr3_nt: TGTGCCAGCAGTTACTTCGGGGACAGGGGGGAAGATACGCAGTATTTT; cdr3_aa: CASSYFGDRGEDTQYF
j_call: TRBJ1-5; d_call: NA; v_call: TRBV19; cdr3_nt: TGTGCCAGTAGTAACAAAGGGCAGGGAAGTCAGCCCCAGCATTTT; cdr3_aa: CASSNKGQGSQPQHF
j_call: TRBJ1-2; d_call: NA; v_call: TRBV19; cdr3_nt: TGTGCCAGTAGGCCGGGACTCCGGACCCATGGCTACACCTTC; cdr3_aa: CASRPGLRTHGYTF
j_call: TRBJ1-2; d_call: NA; v_call: TRBV5-4; cdr3_nt: TGTGCCAGCGGATTGACGGCGCTACAGGCTAACTATGGCTACACCTTC; cdr3_aa: CASGLTALQANYGYTF
j_call: TRBJ1-2; d_call: TRBD1; v_call: TRBV11-2; cdr3_nt: TGTGCCAGCAGCCCACTCAACAGGGGAAACTACACCTTC; cdr3_aa: CASSPLNRGNYTF
j_call: TRBJ2-7; d_call: TRBD2; v_call: TRBV7-2; cdr3_nt: TGTGCCAGCAGCCCCCGAGGGGAGGGGCAGTACTTC; cdr3_aa: CASSPRGEGQYF
j_call: TRBJ1-5; d_call: NA; v_call: TRBV7-2; cdr3_nt: TGTGCCAGCAGCACCGGACAGAGAAATCAGCCCCAGCATTTT; cdr3_aa: CASSTGQRNQPQHF
j_call: TRBJ2-7; d_call: NA; v_call: TRBV7-8; cdr3_nt: TGTGCCAGCAGCCGAACCAGGGTGCAAGGGGGCGAGCAGTACTTC; cdr3_aa: CASSRTRVQGGEQYF
j_call: TRBJ2-1; d_call: TRBD2; v_call: TRBV7-2; cdr3_nt: TGTGCCAGCAGCTTAAGGGCTAGCGGGAGCTATGAGCAGTTCTTC; cdr3_aa: CASSLRASGSYEQFF
j_call: TRBJ1-2; d_call: TRBD1; v_call: TRBV5-1; cdr3_nt: TGCGCCAGCAGCCCCGGGACAGGGGCTGGGGGAAACTATGGCTACACCTTC; cdr3_aa: CASSPGTGAGGNYGYTF
j_call: TRBJ2-7; d_call: NA; v_call: TRBV28; cdr3_nt: TGTGCCAGCAGTTTTAGCTTCCGGAGCTCCTACGAGCAGTACTTC; cdr3_aa: CASSFSFRSSYEQYF
j_call: TRBJ2-1; d_call: NA; v_call: TRBV4-2; cdr3_nt: TGTGCCAGCAGCCAAGATAGAAGGGACACTGAGCAGTTCTTC; cdr3_aa: CASSQDRRDTEQFF
j_call: TRBJ1-4; d_call: TRBD1; v_call: TRBV7-8; cdr3_nt: TGTGCCAGCAGCTTAGCGGGCAGTCAGGGGGGTAATGAAAAACTGCTTTTT; cdr3_aa: CASSLAGSQGGNEKLLF
j_call: TRBJ1-5; d_call: NA; v_call: TRBV6-1; cdr3_nt: TGTGCCAGCAAGATCCAGGGTCTTCAGCCCCAGCATTTT; cdr3_aa: CASKIQGLQPQHF
j_call: TRBJ2-7; d_call: NA; v_call: TRBV6-6; cdr3_nt: TGTGCCAGCAGTTACGAGGGATACTACGAGCAGTACTTC; cdr3_aa: CASSYEGYYEQYF
j_call: TRBJ2-3; d_call: TRBD2; v_call: TRBV19; cdr3_nt: TGTGCCAGTAGTATGGACAGCGGGGGTAGCACAGATACGCAGTATTTT; cdr3_aa: CASSMDSGGSTDTQYF
j_call: TRBJ1-1; d_call: NA; v_call: TRBV2; cdr3_nt: TGTGCCAGCTTTAGGACAGCCAACACTGAAGCTTTCTTT; cdr3_aa: CASFRTANTEAFF
j_call: TRBJ2-7; d_call: NA; v_call: TRBV5-6; cdr3_nt: TGTGCCAGCGTTAGAGGGGGTGAGCAGTACTTC; cdr3_aa: CASVRGGEQYF
j_call: TRBJ2-7; d_call: NA; v_call: TRBV6-1; cdr3_nt: TGTGCCAGCAGGGTGGGGGGGGCGCGCGAGCAGTACTTC; cdr3_aa: CASRVGGAREQYF
j_call: TRBJ1-5; d_call: NA; v_call: TRBV5-1; cdr3_nt: TGCGCCAGCAGTCCCCGGGGGGATAGCAATCAGCCCCAGCATTTT; cdr3_aa: CASSPRGDSNQPQHF
j_call: TRBJ2-3; d_call: TRBD1; v_call: TRBV6-4; cdr3_nt: TGTGCCAGCAGTACCGGACAGGGGGCAGATACGCAGTATTTT; cdr3_aa: CASSTGQGADTQYF
j_call: TRBJ2-1; d_call: NA; v_call: TRBV19; cdr3_nt: TGTGCCAGTAGTCAGGCAGCCACGCGCGACAATGAGCAGTTCTTC; cdr3_aa: CASSQAATRDNEQFF